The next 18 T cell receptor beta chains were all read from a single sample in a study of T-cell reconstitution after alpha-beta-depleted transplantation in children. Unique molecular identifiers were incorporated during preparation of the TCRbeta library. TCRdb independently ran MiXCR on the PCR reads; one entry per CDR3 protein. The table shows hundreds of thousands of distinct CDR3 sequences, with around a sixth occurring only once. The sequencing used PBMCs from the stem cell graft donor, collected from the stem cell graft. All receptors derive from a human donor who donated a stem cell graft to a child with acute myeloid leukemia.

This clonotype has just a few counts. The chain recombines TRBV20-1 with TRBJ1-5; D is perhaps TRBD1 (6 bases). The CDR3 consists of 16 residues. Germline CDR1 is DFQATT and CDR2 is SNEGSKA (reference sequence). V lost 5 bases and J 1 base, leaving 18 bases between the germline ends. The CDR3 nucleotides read TGCAGTGCTTTCAGTCCTTACGACAGGAGCAATCAGCCCCAGCATTTT. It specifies CSAFSPYDRSNQPQHF.

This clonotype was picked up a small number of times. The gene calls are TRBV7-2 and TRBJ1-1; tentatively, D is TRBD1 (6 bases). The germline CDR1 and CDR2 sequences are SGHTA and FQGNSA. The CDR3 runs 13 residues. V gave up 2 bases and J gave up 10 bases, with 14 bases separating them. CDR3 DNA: TGTGCCAGCAGCTTATCCCGGGGGCGCGGAGCTTTCTTT. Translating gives CASSLSRGRGAFF.

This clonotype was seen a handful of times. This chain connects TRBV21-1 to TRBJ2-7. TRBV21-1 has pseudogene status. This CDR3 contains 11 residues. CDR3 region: CASSTEHEQYV. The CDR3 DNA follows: TGTGCCAGCAGCACCGAACACGAGCAGTACGTC.

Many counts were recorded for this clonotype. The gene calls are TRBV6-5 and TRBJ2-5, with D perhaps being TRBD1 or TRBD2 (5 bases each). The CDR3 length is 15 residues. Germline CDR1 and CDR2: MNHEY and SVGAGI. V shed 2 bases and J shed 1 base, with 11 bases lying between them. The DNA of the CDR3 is TGTGCCAGCAGTTACGGGGGACGCCTCCAAGAGACCCAGTACTTC. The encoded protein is CASSYGGRLQETQYF.

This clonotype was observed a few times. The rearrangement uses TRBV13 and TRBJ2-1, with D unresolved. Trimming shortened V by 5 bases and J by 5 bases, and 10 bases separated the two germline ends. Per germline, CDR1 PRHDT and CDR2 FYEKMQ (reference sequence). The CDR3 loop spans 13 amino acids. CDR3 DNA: TGTGCCAGCAGCCTCCCAAGCCACAATGAGCAGTTCTTC. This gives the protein CASSLPSHNEQFF.

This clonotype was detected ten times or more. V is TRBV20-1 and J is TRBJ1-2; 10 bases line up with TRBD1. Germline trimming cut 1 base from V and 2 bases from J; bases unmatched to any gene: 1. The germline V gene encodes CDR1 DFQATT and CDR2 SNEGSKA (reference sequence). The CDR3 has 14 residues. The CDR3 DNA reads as TGCAGTGCTAGAGGGGGACAGGGGAACTATGGCTACACCTTC. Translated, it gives CSARGGQGNYGYTF.

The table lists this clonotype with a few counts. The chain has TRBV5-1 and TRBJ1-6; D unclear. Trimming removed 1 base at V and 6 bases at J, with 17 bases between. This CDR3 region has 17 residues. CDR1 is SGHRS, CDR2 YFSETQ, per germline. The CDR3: CASSLSAAEPPNSPLHF. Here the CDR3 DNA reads TGCGCCAGCAGCTTGTCGGCGGCAGAACCGCCTAATTCACCCCTCCACTTT.

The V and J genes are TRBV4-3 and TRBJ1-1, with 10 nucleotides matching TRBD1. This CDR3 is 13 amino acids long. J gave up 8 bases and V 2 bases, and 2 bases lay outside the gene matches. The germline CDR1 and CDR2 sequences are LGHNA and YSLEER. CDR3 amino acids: CASSQLDRGEAFF. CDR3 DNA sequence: TGCGCCAGCAGCCAATTGGACAGGGGGGAAGCTTTCTTT.

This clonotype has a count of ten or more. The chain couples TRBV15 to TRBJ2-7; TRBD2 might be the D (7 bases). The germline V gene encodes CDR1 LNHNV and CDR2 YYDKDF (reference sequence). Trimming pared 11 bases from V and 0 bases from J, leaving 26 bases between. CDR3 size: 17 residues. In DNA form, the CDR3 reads TGTGCCTCACTCGACAGGAAAGCGTGGGACTACTCCTACGAGCAGTACGTC. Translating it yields CASLDRKAWDYSYEQYV.

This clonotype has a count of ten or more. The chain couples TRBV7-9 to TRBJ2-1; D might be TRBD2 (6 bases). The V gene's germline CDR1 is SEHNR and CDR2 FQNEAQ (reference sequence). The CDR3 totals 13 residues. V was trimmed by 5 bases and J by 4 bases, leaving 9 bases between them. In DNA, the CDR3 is TGTGCCAGCAGCACGGGGGTTTACAATGAGCAGTTCTTC. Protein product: CASSTGVYNEQFF.

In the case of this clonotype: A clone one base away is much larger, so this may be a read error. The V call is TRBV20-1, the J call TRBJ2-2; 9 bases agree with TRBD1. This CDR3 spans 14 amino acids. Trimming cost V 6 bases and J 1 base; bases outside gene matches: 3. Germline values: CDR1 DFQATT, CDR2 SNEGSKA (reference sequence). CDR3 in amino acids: CSAPGQGNTGELFF. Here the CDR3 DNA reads TGCAGTGCACCGGGACAGGGGAACACCGGGGAGCTGTTTTTT.

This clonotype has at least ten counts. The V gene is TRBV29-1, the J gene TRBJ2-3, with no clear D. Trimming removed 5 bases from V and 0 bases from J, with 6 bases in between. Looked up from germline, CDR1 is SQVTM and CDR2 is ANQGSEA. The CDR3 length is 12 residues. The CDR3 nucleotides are TGCAGCGTTCTCCCCAGCACAGATACGCAGTATTTT. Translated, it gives CSVLPSTDTQYF.

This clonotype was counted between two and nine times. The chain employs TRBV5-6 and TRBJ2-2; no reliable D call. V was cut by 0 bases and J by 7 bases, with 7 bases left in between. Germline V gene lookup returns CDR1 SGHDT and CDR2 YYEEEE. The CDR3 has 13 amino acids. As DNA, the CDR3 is TGTGCCAGCAGCTTGGGGTTACGCGGGGAGCTGTTTTTT. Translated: CASSLGLRGELFF.

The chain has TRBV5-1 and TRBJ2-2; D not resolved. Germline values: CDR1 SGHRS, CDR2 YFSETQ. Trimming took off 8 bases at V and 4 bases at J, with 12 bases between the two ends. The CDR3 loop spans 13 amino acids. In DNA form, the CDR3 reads TGCGCCAGTGCCCGGTTCGGCACCGGGGAGCTGTTTTTT. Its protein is CASARFGTGELFF.

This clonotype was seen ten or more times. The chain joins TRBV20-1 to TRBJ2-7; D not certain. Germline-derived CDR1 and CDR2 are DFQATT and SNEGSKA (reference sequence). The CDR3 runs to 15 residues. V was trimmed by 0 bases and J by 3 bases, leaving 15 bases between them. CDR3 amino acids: CSARDAERSIYEQYF. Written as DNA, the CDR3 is TGCAGTGCTAGAGATGCAGAGCGATCGATCTACGAGCAGTACTTC.

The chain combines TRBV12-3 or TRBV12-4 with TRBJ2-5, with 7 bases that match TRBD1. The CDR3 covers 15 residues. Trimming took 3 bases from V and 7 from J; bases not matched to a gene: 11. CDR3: CASSFQGSRTGTQYF. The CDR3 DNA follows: TGTGCCAGCAGTTTCCAGGGCAGCCGGACAGGGACCCAGTACTTC.

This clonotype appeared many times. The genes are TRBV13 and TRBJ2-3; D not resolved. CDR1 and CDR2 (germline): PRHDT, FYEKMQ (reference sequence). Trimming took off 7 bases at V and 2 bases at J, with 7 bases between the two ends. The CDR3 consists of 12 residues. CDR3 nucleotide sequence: TGTGCCAGCACCCTGCACACAGATACGCAGTATTTT. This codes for CASTLHTDTQYF.

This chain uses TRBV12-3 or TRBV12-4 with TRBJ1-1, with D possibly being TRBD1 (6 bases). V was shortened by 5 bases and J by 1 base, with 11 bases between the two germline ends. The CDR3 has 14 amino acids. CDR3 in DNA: TGTGCCAGCAGTCAGGGGTCCTCGAACACTGAAGCTTTCTTT. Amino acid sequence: CASSQGSSNTEAFF.